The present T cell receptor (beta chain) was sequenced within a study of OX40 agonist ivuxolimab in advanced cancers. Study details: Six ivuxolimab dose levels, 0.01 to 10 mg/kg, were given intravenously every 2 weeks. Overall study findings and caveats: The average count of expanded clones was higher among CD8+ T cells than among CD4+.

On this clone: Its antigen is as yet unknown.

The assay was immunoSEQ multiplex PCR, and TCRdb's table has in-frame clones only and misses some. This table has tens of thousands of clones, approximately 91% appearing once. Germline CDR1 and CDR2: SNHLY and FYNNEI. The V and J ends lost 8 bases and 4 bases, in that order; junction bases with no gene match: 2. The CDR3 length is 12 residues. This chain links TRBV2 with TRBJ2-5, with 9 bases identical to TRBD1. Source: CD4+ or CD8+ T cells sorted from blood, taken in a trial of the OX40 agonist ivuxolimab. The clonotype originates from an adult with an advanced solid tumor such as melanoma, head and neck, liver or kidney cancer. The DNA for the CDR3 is TGTGCCAGCCGGGACAGGGCAGAGACCCAGTACTTC. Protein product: CASRDRAETQYF.